This note documents a single T cell receptor (beta chain) sequence. The data were produced by immunoSEQ multiplex PCR, yet TCRdb's version contains in-frame clones alone and is incomplete. The profile shows 85,000 to 100,000 clones, 70% to 90% of them singletons. This sample was included in a study of T cells after somatic rescue of genetic block. From germline, CDR1 is MNHEY and CDR2 SMNVEV (reference sequence). V lost 3 bases to trimming and J lost 8 bases; unmatched junction nucleotides: 5. This CDR3 contains 15 residues. The receptor was derived from a young woman. Sequencing was carried out using peripheral blood mononuclear cells (PBMCs). The rearrangement joins TRBV27 to TRBJ1-4; 11 positions agree with TRBD1. Here the CDR3 reads CASSLGTGGDEKLFF. The CDR3 nucleotides read TGTGCCAGCAGTTTGGGGACAGGGGGTGACGAAAAACTGTTTTTT.